A single sample is the source of the 3 T cell receptor beta chains below, sequenced in a study of response to subunit inactivated influenza vaccine. One entry per CDR3 protein results from TCRdb running MiXCR on the RT-PCR reads. Of more than 250,000 distinct CDR3 sequences listed, 20% to 25% are singletons. This specimen was PBMCs from blood, taken about 20 months after vaccination. The source is a man in his fifties or sixties who received an inactivated influenza vaccine.

This clonotype showed up just a few times. The gene calls are TRBV28 and TRBJ1-1; D is ambiguous. Germline loops: CDR1 MDHEN, CDR2 SYDVKM. Deletions cut 5 bases from V and 4 bases from J, with 29 bases between. The CDR3 is 19 residues long. CDR3 loop: CASSKPTVVDWETSTEAFF. CDR3 in DNA: TGTGCCAGCAGTAAACCTACAGTTGTGGATTGGGAGACGAGCACTGAAGCTTTCTTT.

This clonotype was picked up a small number of times. This rearrangement joins TRBV7-9 to TRBJ1-2; D remains ambiguous. The CDR3 has 14 residues. The ends were cut back, 4 bases at V and 3 bases at J, with 12 bases in the middle. Looked up from germline, CDR1 is SEHNR and CDR2 is FQNEAQ (reference sequence). The CDR3, as DNA: TGTGCCAGCAGCTCGAACCGGGCCTACTATGGCTACACCTTC. This codes for CASSSNRAYYGYTF.

This clonotype was counted between two and nine times. V gene TRBV20-1 combines with J gene TRBJ1-6; a possible D gene is TRBD1 (5 bases). CDR3 length: 15 residues. Per germline, CDR1 DFQATT and CDR2 SNEGSKA (reference sequence). The V end lost 5 bases, the J end lost 7 bases, and 18 bases lay between the germline ends. The CDR3 bases are TGCAGTGCTGGAAACCTCCGGGGCCCAAATTCACCCCTCCACTTT. Protein sequence: CSAGNLRGPNSPLHF.